The 18 T cell receptor beta chains reported below all come from one sample, sequenced in a study of post-analysis software for immune sequencing data. Findings and limits, study-wide: Among four to six TRBV segments more frequent in patients than controls were TRBV5-6, TRBV5-1 and TRBV20-1.

No antigen is known for these receptors. TCR beta cDNA libraries had unique molecular identifiers. A single record per CDR3 protein comes from TCRdb applying MiXCR to the PCR reads. The table includes around 400,000 distinct CDR3 sequences, about 39% detected once. Material: blood. The receptors come from a girl aged 2 to 10 with multiple sclerosis.

The chain carries TRBV7-9 and TRBJ2-3; D is unclear. CDR3 length equals 15 residues. The germline gives CDR1 SEHNR, CDR2 FQNEAQ (reference sequence). V lost 7 bases and J 2 bases, leaving 16 bases between the germline ends. CDR3: CASTKLGINTDTQYF. The CDR3 DNA reads as TGTGCCAGCACCAAACTGGGTATCAACACAGATACGCAGTATTTT.

This clonotype was recorded a few times. The chain has TRBV6-1 and TRBJ2-1; TRBD2 matches at 14 bases. Germline CDR1 and CDR2: MNHNS and SASEGT. The CDR3 is 17 amino acids. The V segment lost 4 bases and the J segment 7 bases; nucleotides outside the gene matches: 9. The CDR3 nucleotides read TGTGCCAGCAGTGGCCGTCCGGGACTAGCGGGGGAAAATGAGCAGTTCTTC. Residues: CASSGRPGLAGENEQFF.

The V and J genes are TRBV28 and TRBJ2-1; 9 nucleotides agree with TRBD2. Germline V gene sequence: CDR1 MDHEN, CDR2 SYDVKM. After removal of 8 bases from V and 6 bases from J, the junction contained 17 bases not matched to a gene. This CDR3 is built from 17 residues. The CDR3 here is CASPPGWGSGRTNEQFF. The CDR3 DNA follows: TGTGCCAGCCCGCCCGGGTGGGGTAGCGGGAGAACCAATGAGCAGTTCTTC.

This chain uses TRBV29-1 with TRBJ1-1; D remains unclear. The CDR3 runs to 15 residues. The V gene's germline CDR1 is SQVTM and CDR2 ANQGSEA. Trimming removed 6 bases from V and 5 bases from J, with 22 bases in between. CDR3 in amino acids: CSVLKLARRGTEAFF. The CDR3 region has the DNA TGCAGCGTGTTAAAGCTGGCCAGGCGAGGGACTGAAGCTTTCTTT.

This clonotype was seen many times. CDR3 sequence: CASWTSGSTDTQYF. DNA of the CDR3: TGTGCCTCCTGGACTAGCGGGTCCACAGATACGCAGTATTTT. The chain couples TRBV10-3 to TRBJ2-3; 11 positions agree with TRBD2. The germline V gene has CDR1 ENHRY and CDR2 SYGVKD. V was clipped by 11 bases and J by 2 bases; unmatched bases: 6. The CDR3 extends over 14 amino acids.

This chain connects TRBV6-5 to TRBJ1-2, with D possibly being TRBD1 (5 bases). The length of the CDR3 is 13 residues. With 2 bases removed from V and 8 bases from J, the gap between germline ends came to 12 bases. Germline assignment: CDR1 MNHEY and CDR2 SVGAGI. The CDR3 region is CASSYGTAPGYTF. The CDR3 bases are TGTGCCAGCAGTTACGGGACTGCTCCCGGCTACACCTTC.

The gene calls are TRBV6-6 and TRBJ2-5, with 7 bases lining up with TRBD2. Per the germline V gene, CDR1 is MNHNY and CDR2 is SVGAGI (reference sequence). The junction had 11 bases not matched to a gene; V was cut back by 2 bases and J by 11 bases. The CDR3 contains 14 residues. Here the CDR3 reads CASSYAGADNEQYF. CDR3 nucleotides: TGTGCCAGCAGTTACGCGGGAGCGGATAATGAGCAGTACTTC.

V and J are TRBV9 and TRBJ2-7, with 8 bases that match TRBD2. V dropped 0 bases and J dropped 2; count of bases not matched to a gene: 4. This CDR3 spans 15 amino acids. Per germline, CDR1 SGDLS and CDR2 YYNGEE. The CDR3 DNA reads as TGTGCCAGCAGCGTAGATCCGGGGGGGGCCTACGAGCAGTACTTC. Translating it yields CASSVDPGGAYEQYF.

This chain connects TRBV27 to TRBJ1-6, with a tentative D call TRBD1 (5 bases). From germline, CDR1 is MNHEY and CDR2 SMNVEV (reference sequence). The CDR3 contains 17 residues. Trimming took off 0 bases at V and 12 bases at J, with 21 bases between the two ends. Here the CDR3 DNA reads TGTGCCAGCAGTTTATCAGGCGGGACCGCGTTGTGGATACCCCTCCACTTT. Translating gives CASSLSGGTALWIPLHF.

J is TRBJ2-1 and V is TRBV7-6; unclear D gene. The germline V and J ends were trimmed by 5 bases and 10 bases, with 15 bases remaining between them. From germline, CDR1 is SGHVS and CDR2 FNYEAQ. CDR3 length: 13 residues. CDR3 DNA: TGTGCCAGCAGCACCCTCGGTGGTAAAGAGCAGTTCTTC. Residues: CASSTLGGKEQFF.

The genes are TRBV20-1 and TRBJ2-4; perhaps D is TRBD1 or TRBD2 (5 bases each). Between the trimmed V and J ends, which lost 1 base and 0 bases, there was a span of 13 bases. Germline-derived CDR1 and CDR2 are DFQATT and SNEGSKA (reference sequence). This CDR3 is built from 16 residues. The CDR3 coding sequence is TGCAGTGCTAGAGGCAGGGACGGCTTAGCCAAAAACATTCAGTACTTC. It encodes CSARGRDGLAKNIQYF.

This clonotype was detected a few times. The genes are TRBV12-3 or TRBV12-4 and TRBJ2-3; the D is unclear. The CDR3 length is 12 residues. Trimming stripped 3 bases from V and 8 bases from J, with 9 bases between. In nucleotides, the CDR3 is TGTGCCAGCAGTTTTGGGGTCGGTACGCAGTATTTT. Its translation is CASSFGVGTQYF.

V gene TRBV12-3 or TRBV12-4 combines with J gene TRBJ2-3; 10 bases match TRBD2. V lost 6 bases and J lost 4; bases outside the gene matches: 1. The CDR3 runs to 13 residues. The CDR3 loop is CASRTSGPDTQYF. The CDR3 DNA reads as TGTGCCAGCAGGACTAGCGGGCCAGATACGCAGTATTTT.

This clonotype has just a few counts. This rearrangement joins TRBV20-1 to TRBJ1-2; D call uncertain. The germline V gene encodes CDR1 DFQATT and CDR2 SNEGSKA (reference sequence). V was clipped by 6 bases and J by 2 bases, with 16 bases between them. The CDR3 is made up of 14 amino acids. CDR3 sequence: CSAASTGGNYGYTF. The CDR3 DNA sequence: TGCAGTGCCGCCTCGACGGGAGGGAACTATGGCTACACCTTC.

V is TRBV25-1 and J is TRBJ1-1; a weak D match, TRBD1 (6 bases). CDR3 length equals 15 residues. Germline loops: CDR1 MGHDK, CDR2 SYGVNS. V was pared by 7 bases and J by 1 base, with 16 bases between. As DNA, the CDR3 is TGTGCCAGCATTCCCCTGGGGGGGGCGAACACTGAAGCTTTCTTT. It yields the protein CASIPLGGANTEAFF.

This chain uses TRBV6-6 with TRBJ1-2, with D possibly matching TRBD1 (6 bases). Trimming pared 4 bases from V and 8 bases from J, leaving 11 bases between. Germline-derived CDR1 and CDR2 are MNHNY and SVGAGI (reference sequence). This CDR3 region has 12 residues. The CDR3 bases are TGTGCCAGCAGTTTACAGGGTGGGGGCTACACCTTC. Its translation: CASSLQGGGYTF.

This clonotype was counted between two and nine times. The chain uses TRBV15 and TRBJ2-4, with D possibly TRBD2 on 5 matching bases. This CDR3 region has 14 residues. The germline V and J ends were trimmed by 0 bases and 13 bases, with 16 bases remaining between them. Germline CDR1 is LNHNV and CDR2 is YYDKDF (reference sequence). The CDR3 bases are TGTGCCACCAGCAGAGACCTGGAGGTGTGGGAGCAGTACTTC. Translation gives CATSRDLEVWEQYF.

The chain combines TRBV20-1 with TRBJ2-4, with a possible D match to TRBD1 (6 bases). The V gene lost 3 bases and the J gene lost 0 bases, with 18 bases spanning the gap. From germline, CDR1 is DFQATT and CDR2 SNEGSKA (reference sequence). The CDR3 sequence is 17 residues long. The CDR3 bases are TGCAGTGCTAGGGACCCCGGGACACTTCTAGCCAAAAACATTCAGTACTTC. Encoded protein: CSARDPGTLLAKNIQYF.